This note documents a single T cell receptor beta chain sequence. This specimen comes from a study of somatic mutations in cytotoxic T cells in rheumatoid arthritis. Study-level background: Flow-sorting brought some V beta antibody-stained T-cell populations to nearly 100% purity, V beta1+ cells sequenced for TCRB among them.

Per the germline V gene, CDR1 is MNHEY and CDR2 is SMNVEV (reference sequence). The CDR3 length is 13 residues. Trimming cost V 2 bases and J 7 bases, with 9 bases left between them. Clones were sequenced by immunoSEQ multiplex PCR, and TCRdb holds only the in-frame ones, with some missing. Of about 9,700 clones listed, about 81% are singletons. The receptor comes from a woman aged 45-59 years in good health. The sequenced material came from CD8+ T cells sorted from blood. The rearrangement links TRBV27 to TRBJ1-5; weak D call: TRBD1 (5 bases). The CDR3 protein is CASSLGKGQPQHF. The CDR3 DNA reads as TGTGCCAGCAGTTTAGGAAAGGGGCAGCCCCAGCATTTT.